This TCR beta chain was profiled in a study of T cells in tumors after PD-1 blockade. Turning to the study itself: Each patient got pembrolizumab 200 mg every 3 weeks or cemiplimab 350 mg every 2 weeks. During anti-PD-1 treatment, some patients continued daily vismodegib 150 mg.

Input was about 550 ng to 6,004 ng of genomic DNA from tumor or blood. After removal of 6 bases from V and 0 bases from J, the junction contained 8 bases not matched to a gene. This CDR3 is 16 amino acids long. Per germline, CDR1 SNHLY and CDR2 FYNNEI. Libraries were prepared by immunoSEQ multiplex PCR; TCRdb keeps only in-frame clonotypes and omits some of them. The sample contains 20,000 or so clones, around 85% of which appear only once. This clonotype was obtained from a human donor with advanced basal cell or squamous cell carcinoma (not recorded which). The specimen was PBMCs, collected after anti-PD-1 therapy. V and J are TRBV2 and TRBJ2-1, with 7 bases that match TRBD2. The CDR3 protein is CASSGTNFSSYNEQFF. The CDR3 DNA reads TGTGCCAGCAGCGGGACTAACTTTAGCTCCTACAATGAGCAGTTCTTC.